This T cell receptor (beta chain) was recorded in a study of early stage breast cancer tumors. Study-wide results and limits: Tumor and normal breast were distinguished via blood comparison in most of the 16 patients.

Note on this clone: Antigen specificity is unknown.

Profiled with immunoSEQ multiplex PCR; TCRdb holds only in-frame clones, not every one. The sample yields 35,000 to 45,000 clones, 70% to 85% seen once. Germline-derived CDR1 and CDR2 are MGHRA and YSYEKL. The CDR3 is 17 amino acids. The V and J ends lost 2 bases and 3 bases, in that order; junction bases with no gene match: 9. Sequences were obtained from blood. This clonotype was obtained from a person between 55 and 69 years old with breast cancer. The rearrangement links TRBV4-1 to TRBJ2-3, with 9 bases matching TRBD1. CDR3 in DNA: TGCGCCAGCAGCCAACAACCGGGACAGGGAAGGACAGATACGCAGTATTTT. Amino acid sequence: CASSQQPGQGRTDTQYF.